Shown below are 5 T cell receptor beta chains from a single sample sequenced in a study of brain T cells in children with intractable seizures. Indicated time point: blood from clinic visit 5 months post-surgery; TSC patient then seizure free. Measured with immunoSEQ multiplex PCR; TCRdb has only the in-frame clones, and not every one. There are about 350,000 clones in the sample; more than 85% occur only once, and about 5.8% lies in the top ten. The sample in question was peripheral blood, obtained approximately 5 months after surgery. All receptors come from a boy less than two years old with tuberous sclerosis and intractable seizures.

J is TRBJ2-1 and V is TRBV13; 10 nucleotides line up with TRBD2. This CDR3 has 20 residues. Trimming removed 1 base from V and 0 bases from J; junction bases left unmatched: 12. The V gene's germline CDR1 is PRHDT and CDR2 FYEKMQ (reference sequence). The CDR3 region has the DNA TGTGCCAGCAGCTTAGTGACTTGGCTAGCGGGGGAAAGCTCCTACAATGAGCAGTTCTTC. Amino acid sequence: CASSLVTWLAGESSYNEQFF.

V gene TRBV6-5 combines with J gene TRBJ2-5, with D perhaps given as TRBD1 or TRBD2 (7 bases each). Germline CDR1 is MNHEY and CDR2 is SVGAGI. This CDR3 is 15 amino acids long. Trimming left V 5 bases short and J 5 bases short, with 18 bases between. The CDR3 loop reads CASSPRGTAGETQYF. Here the CDR3 DNA reads TGTGCCAGCAGTCCCCGAGGGACAGCGGGGGAGACCCAGTACTTC.

The chain carries TRBV30 and TRBJ2-3, with 7 bases aligning to TRBD2. Unmatched junction bases numbered 6, after V lost 0 bases and J lost 6 bases. From germline, CDR1 is GTSNPN and CDR2 SVGIG (reference sequence). CDR3 length: 14 amino acids. The CDR3 DNA sequence: TGTGCCTGGAGTGTATTGACTAGCTTTGATACGCAGTATTTT. Protein: CAWSVLTSFDTQYF.

J is TRBJ2-3 and V is TRBV7-6; TRBD1 might be the D (5 bases). Trimming cost V 1 base and J 0 bases, with 20 bases left between them. CDR1 is SGHVS, CDR2 FNYEAQ, per germline. The CDR3 is 19 residues long. CDR3 protein: CASSLEGGKGLRSTDTQYF. CDR3 sequence (DNA): TGTGCCAGCAGCTTAGAAGGCGGAAAGGGGCTGAGAAGCACAGATACGCAGTATTTT.

The CDR3 nucleotides read TGTGCCAGCAGCCCCCTGAACCGCTACGAGCAGTACTTC. This sequence encodes CASSPLNRYEQYF. This sequence joins TRBV4-2 and TRBJ2-7; no clear D. V was clipped by 4 bases and J by 3 bases, with 10 bases between them. CDR1 and CDR2 from the germline V gene are LGHNA and YNFKEQ. The CDR3 loop spans 13 amino acids.